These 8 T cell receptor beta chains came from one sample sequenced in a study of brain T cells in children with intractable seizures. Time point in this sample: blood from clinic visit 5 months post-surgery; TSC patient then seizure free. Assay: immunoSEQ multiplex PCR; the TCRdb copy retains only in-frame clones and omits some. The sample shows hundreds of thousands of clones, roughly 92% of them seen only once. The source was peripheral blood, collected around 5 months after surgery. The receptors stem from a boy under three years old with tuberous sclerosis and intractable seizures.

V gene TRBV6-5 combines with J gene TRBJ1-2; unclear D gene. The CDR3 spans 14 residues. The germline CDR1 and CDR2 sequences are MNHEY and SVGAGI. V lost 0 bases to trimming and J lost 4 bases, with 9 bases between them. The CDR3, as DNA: TGTGCCAGCAGTTACTCGGCGCTCATCTATGGCTACACCTTC. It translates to CASSYSALIYGYTF.

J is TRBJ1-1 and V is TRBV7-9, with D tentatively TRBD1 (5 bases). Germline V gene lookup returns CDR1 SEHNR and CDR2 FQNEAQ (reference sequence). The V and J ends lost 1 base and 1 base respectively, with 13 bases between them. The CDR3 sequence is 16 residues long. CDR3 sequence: CASSLDRGSTNTEAFF. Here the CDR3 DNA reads TGTGCCAGCAGCTTAGATCGGGGGTCTACGAACACTGAAGCTTTCTTT.

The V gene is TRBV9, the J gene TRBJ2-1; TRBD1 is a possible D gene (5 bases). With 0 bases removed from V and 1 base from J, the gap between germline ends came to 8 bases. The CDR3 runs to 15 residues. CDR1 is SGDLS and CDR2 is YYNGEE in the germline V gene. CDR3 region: CASSVVPGSYNEQFF. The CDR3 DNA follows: TGTGCCAGCAGCGTAGTCCCAGGGTCCTACAATGAGCAGTTCTTC.

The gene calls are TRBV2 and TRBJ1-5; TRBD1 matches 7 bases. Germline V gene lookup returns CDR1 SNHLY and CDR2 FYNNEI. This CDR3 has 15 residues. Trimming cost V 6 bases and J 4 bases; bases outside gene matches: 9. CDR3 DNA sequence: TGTGCCAGCAGAGCTAAGACAGGGACAAATCAGCCCCAGCATTTT. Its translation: CASRAKTGTNQPQHF.

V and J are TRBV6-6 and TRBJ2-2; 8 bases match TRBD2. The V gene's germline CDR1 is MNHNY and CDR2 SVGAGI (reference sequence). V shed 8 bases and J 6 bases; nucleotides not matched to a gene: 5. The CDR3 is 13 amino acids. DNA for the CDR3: TGTGCCAGCCCAGCGGGAGAAGCCGGGGAGCTGTTTTTT. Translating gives CASPAGEAGELFF.

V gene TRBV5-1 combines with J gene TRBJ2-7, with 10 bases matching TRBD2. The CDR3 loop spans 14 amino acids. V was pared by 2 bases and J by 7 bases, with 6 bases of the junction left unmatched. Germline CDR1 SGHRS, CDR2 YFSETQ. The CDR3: CASSLAGGLGEQYF. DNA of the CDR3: TGCGCCAGCAGCTTAGCGGGGGGGCTTGGTGAGCAGTACTTC.

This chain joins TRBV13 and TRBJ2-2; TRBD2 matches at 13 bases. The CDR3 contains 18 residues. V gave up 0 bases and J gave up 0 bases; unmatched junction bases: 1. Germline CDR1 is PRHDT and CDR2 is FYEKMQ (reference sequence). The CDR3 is CASSLGLAGGPNTGELFF. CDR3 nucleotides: TGTGCCAGCAGCTTAGGACTAGCGGGAGGGCCGAACACCGGGGAGCTGTTTTTT.

The CDR3 here is CASTERQGGVETQYF. In DNA form, the CDR3 reads TGTGCCAGCACCGAAAGACAGGGGGGTGTAGAGACCCAGTACTTC. The chain joins TRBV6-5 to TRBJ2-5; 9 nucleotides agree with TRBD1. The ends lost 7 bases at V and 4 bases at J; junction bases unmatched: 10. The CDR3 extends over 15 amino acids. Germline CDR1 is MNHEY and CDR2 is SVGAGI.